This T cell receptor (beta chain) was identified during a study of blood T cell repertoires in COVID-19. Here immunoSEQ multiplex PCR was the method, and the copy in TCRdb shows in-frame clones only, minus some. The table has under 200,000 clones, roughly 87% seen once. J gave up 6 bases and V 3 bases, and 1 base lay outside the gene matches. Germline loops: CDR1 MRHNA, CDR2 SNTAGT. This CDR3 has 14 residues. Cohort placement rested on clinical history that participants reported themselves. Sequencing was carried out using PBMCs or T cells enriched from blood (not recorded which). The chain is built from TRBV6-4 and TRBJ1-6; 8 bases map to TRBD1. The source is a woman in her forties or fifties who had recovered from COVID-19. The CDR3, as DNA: TGTGCCAGCAGTGAAGGACAGGGTAATTCACCCCTCCACTTT. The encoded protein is CASSEGQGNSPLHF.